The 8 T cell receptor beta chains listed next were all sequenced from one sample in a study of blood T cell repertoires in COVID-19. Assay used: immunoSEQ multiplex PCR; TCRdb lists only in-frame clones, some missing. Of 150,000 to 200,000 clones listed, over 75% are singletons. Sequencing was done on a sample of PBMCs or T cells enriched from blood (not recorded which). The receptors were sampled from a human donor with acute COVID-19. The donor label of this sample is uncertain.

This clone was detected a few times. The chain uses TRBV24-1 and TRBJ1-5, with D possibly TRBD1 on 6 matching bases. Trimming left V 4 bases short and J 1 base short, with 13 bases between. From germline, CDR1 is KGHDR and CDR2 SFDVKD. The CDR3 runs 16 residues. The CDR3 DNA follows: TGTGCCACCAGTGAGGACACAGGGTTAAGCAATCAGCCCCAGCATTTT. This encodes CATSEDTGLSNQPQHF.

The CDR3 sequence is CASSRTGTPNTEAFF. The CDR3 DNA reads TGCGCCAGCAGCCGGACCGGGACACCGAACACTGAAGCTTTCTTT. The rearrangement joins TRBV4-1 to TRBJ1-1, with a weak D call TRBD1 (6 bases). This CDR3 has 15 amino acids. V lost 4 bases and J 1 base, leaving 13 bases between the germline ends. Germline CDR1 reads MGHRA; CDR2 reads YSYEKL.

This clone came up once. This chain joins TRBV15 and TRBJ2-3; TRBD1 might be the D (6 bases). V gave up 1 base and J gave up 1 base, with 15 bases separating them. This CDR3 spans 17 amino acids. The V gene's germline CDR1 is LNHNV and CDR2 YYDKDF (reference sequence). CDR3 amino acids: CATSRGKGGSRTDTQYF. The CDR3 DNA follows: TGTGCCACCAGCAGAGGGAAAGGGGGTTCCCGCACAGATACGCAGTATTTT. The full variable domain, its missing parts supplied by reference TRBV15 and TRBJ2-3, is DAMVIQNPRYQVTQFGKPVTLSCSQTLNHNVMYWYQQKSSQAPKLLFHYYDKDFNNEADTPDNFQSRRPNTSFCFLDIRSPGLGDTAMYLCATSRGKGGSRTDTQYFGPGTRLTVL.

The J gene is TRBJ1-2, the V gene TRBV24-1; 8 bases agree with TRBD1. This CDR3 has 14 amino acids. Germline-derived CDR1 and CDR2 are KGHDR and SFDVKD. Trimming removed 3 bases from V and 8 bases from J; junction bases left unmatched: 7. The CDR3 reads CATSDTDRGGGYTF. DNA for the CDR3: TGTGCCACCAGTGATACTGACAGGGGCGGCGGCTACACCTTC.

This sequence joins TRBV10-3 and TRBJ1-1; 7 nucleotides agree with TRBD1. Germline V gene lookup returns CDR1 ENHRY and CDR2 SYGVKD. The CDR3 length is 15 residues. V gave up 10 bases and J gave up 4 bases; unmatched junction bases: 15. The CDR3 nucleotides read TGTGCCAGCTCGAGAGGCGAAGGGGGCTCCACTGAAGCTTTCTTT. This translates into CASSRGEGGSTEAFF.

V gene TRBV9 combines with J gene TRBJ2-3, with D perhaps matching TRBD1 (6 bases). This CDR3 is 15 amino acids long. Trimming pared 0 bases from V and 2 bases from J, leaving 10 bases between. Germline V CDR1 and CDR2: SGDLS, YYNGEE. For the CDR3, the DNA is TGTGCCAGCAGCGTAGACGTGGGACACACAGATACGCAGTATTTT. Protein product: CASSVDVGHTDTQYF.

The rearrangement uses TRBV2 and TRBJ1-6, with D possibly being TRBD1 (6 bases). The CDR3 consists of 20 residues. V lost 7 bases, J lost 3 bases, and 28 bases lay in between. CDR1 and CDR2 (germline): SNHLY, FYNNEI. This CDR3 reads CASKDEADSPAWHYNSPLHF. The CDR3 DNA follows: TGTGCCAGCAAGGATGAGGCGGACAGTCCAGCCTGGCACTATAATTCACCCCTCCACTTT.

This chain links TRBV7-2 with TRBJ2-3; 7 bases align to TRBD2. This CDR3 spans 15 amino acids. Trimming removed 0 bases from V and 3 bases from J; junction bases left unmatched: 3. Germline CDR1 reads SGHTA; CDR2 reads FQGNSA. The CDR3 DNA follows: TGTGCCAGCAGCTTAGCAGCGGGGTTTACAGATACGCAGTATTTT. As protein: CASSLAAGFTDTQYF.